These 5 T cell receptor beta chains came from one sample sequenced in a study of identical twins. TCRdb independently ran MiXCR on the 5' RACE reads; one entry per CDR3 protein. The table shows 310,000 or so distinct CDR3 sequences, with about 8% occurring only once. These same data were also listed under a study on yellow fever vaccine responses in identical twins.

Sequences were obtained from memory (CD45RO+) T cells sorted from blood. Receptors originate from a woman aged 18-29 years in good health.

The table lists this clonotype with a few counts. This chain connects TRBV7-9 to TRBJ2-1; 7 nucleotides agree with TRBD1. From germline, CDR1 is SEHNR and CDR2 FQNEAQ (reference sequence). The CDR3 contains 14 residues. V gave up 5 bases and J gave up 6 bases; unmatched junction bases: 7. CDR3 sequence reads: CASSKTDRVNEQFF. The CDR3 bases are TGTGCCAGCAGCAAAACCGACAGGGTCAATGAGCAGTTCTTC.

This clonotype was detected a few times. The gene calls are TRBV7-2 and TRBJ1-6; D is ambiguous. Deletions cut 2 bases from V and 5 bases from J, with 10 bases between. CDR1 SGHTA and CDR2 FQGNSA come from the germline V gene. This CDR3 is built from 15 residues. The CDR3 DNA sequence: TGTGCCAGCAGCTTACAGGCGGCGGATAATTCACCCCTCCACTTT. It translates to CASSLQAADNSPLHF.

Ten or more counts support this clonotype. The V call is TRBV6-2 or TRBV6-3, the J call TRBJ2-3, with D perhaps matching TRBD1 or TRBD2 (5 bases each). The CDR3 extends over 14 amino acids. Germline V gene lookup returns CDR1 MNHEY and CDR2 SVGEGT. V was trimmed by 11 bases and J by 0 bases, leaving 15 bases between them. The CDR3 bases are TGTGCCGCCCAAGGGACGGCTAGCACAGATACGCAGTATTTT. Protein product: CAAQGTASTDTQYF.

The sample holds many counts of this clonotype. This chain joins TRBV10-1 and TRBJ2-7, with 8 positions matching TRBD1. V lost 2 bases and J lost 2; bases outside the gene matches: 2. Germline V gives CDR1 WNHNN, CDR2 SYGVQD (reference sequence). CDR3 length equals 14 residues. Written as DNA, the CDR3 is TGCGCCAGCAGTGAGACGGGACAGGCCTACGAGCAGTACGTC. It specifies CASSETGQAYEQYV.

This clonotype occurred many times. The chain joins TRBV12-3 or TRBV12-4 to TRBJ2-3, with D perhaps matching TRBD2 (6 bases). The CDR3 has 14 amino acids. V lost 6 bases and J 6 bases, leaving 16 bases between the germline ends. The CDR3 protein is CASSRRPEGDTQYF. The CDR3 DNA follows: TGTGCCAGCAGCCGAAGGCCGGAGGGTGATACGCAGTATTTT.